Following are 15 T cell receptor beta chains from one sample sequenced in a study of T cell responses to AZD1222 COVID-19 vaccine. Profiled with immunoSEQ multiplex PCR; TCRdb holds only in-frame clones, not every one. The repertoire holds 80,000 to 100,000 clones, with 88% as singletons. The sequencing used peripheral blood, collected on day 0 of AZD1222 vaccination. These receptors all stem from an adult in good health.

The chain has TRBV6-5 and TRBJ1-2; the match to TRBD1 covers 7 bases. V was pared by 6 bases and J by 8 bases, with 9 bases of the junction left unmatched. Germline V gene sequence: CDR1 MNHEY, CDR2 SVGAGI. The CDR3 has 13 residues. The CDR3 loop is CASRSTGERGYTF. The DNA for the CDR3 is TGTGCCAGCAGAAGCACAGGGGAGAGGGGCTACACCTTC.

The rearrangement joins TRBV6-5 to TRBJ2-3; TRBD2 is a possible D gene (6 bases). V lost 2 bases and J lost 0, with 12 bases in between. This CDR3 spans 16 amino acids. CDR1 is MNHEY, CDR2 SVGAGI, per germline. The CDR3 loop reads CASSYPWDSSTDTQYF. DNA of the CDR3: TGTGCCAGCAGTTACCCCTGGGACTCAAGCACAGATACGCAGTATTTT.

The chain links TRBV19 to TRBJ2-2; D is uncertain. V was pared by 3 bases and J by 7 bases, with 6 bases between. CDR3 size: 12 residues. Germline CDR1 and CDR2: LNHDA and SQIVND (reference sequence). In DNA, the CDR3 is TGTGCCAGTAGTATTACTGGCGGGGAGCTGTTTTTT. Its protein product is CASSITGGELFF.

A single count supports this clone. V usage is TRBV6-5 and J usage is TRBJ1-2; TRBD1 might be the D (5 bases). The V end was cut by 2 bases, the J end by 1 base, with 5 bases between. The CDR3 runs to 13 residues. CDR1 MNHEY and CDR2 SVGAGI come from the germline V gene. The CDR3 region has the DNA TGTGCCAGCAGTTACGGGGGTAACTATGGCTACACCTTC. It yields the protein CASSYGGNYGYTF.

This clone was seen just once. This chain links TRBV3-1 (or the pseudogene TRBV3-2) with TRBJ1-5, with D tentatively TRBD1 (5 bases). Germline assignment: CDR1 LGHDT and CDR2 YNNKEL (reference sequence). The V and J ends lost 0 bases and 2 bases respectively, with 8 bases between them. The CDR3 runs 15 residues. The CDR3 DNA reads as TGTGCCAGCAGCCAAGATCCGGGGGGCAATCAGCCCCAGCATTTT. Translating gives CASSQDPGGNQPQHF.

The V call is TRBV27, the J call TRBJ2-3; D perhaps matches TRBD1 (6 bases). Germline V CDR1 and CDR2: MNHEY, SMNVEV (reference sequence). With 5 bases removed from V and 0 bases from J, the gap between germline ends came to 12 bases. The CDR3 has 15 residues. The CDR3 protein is CASSPWTASTDTQYF. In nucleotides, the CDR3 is TGTGCCAGCAGTCCTTGGACAGCTAGCACAGATACGCAGTATTTT.

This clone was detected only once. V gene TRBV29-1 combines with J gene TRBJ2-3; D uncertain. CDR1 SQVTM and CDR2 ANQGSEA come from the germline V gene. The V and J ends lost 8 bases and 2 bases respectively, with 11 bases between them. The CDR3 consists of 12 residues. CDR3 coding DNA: TGCAGCCCGAGTTCTCTCACAGATACGCAGTATTTT. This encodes CSPSSLTDTQYF.

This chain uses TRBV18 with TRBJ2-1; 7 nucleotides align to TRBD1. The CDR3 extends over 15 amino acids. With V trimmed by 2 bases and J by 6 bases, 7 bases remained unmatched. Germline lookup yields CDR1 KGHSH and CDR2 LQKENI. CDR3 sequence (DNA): TGTGCCAGCTCACCAATGGTAGGACAGGCCAATGAGCAGTTCTTC. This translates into CASSPMVGQANEQFF.

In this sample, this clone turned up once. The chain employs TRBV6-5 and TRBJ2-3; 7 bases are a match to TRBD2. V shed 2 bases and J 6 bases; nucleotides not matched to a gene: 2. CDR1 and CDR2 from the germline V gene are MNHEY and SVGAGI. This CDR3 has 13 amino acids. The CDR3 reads CASSYSGTDTQYF. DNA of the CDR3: TGTGCCAGCAGTTACAGCGGGACGGATACGCAGTATTTT.

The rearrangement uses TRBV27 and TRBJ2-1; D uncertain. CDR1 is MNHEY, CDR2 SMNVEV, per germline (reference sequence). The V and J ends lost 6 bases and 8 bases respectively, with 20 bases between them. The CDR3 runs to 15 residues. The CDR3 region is CASRGMGSRSDEQFF. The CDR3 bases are TGTGCCAGCAGGGGTATGGGGTCACGGAGCGATGAGCAGTTCTTC.

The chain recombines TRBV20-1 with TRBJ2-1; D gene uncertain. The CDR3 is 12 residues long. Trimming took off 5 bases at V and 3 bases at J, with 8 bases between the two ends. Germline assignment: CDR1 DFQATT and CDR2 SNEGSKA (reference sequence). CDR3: CSAGDLYNEQFF. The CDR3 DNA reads TGCAGTGCTGGTGACCTCTACAATGAGCAGTTCTTC.

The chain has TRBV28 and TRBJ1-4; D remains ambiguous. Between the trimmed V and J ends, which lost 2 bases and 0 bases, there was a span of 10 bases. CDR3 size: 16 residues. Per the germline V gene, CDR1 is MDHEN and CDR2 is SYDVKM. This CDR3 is CASSLERRATNEKLFF. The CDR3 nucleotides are TGTGCCAGCAGTTTAGAGCGGAGGGCAACTAATGAAAAACTGTTTTTT.

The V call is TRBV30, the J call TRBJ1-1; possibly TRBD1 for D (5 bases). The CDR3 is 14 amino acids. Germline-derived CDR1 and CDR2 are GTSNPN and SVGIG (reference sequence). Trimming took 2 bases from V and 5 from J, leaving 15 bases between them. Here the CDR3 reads CAWSQGISNTEAFF. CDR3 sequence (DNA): TGTGCCTGGAGTCAGGGTATTTCGAATACTGAAGCTTTCTTT.

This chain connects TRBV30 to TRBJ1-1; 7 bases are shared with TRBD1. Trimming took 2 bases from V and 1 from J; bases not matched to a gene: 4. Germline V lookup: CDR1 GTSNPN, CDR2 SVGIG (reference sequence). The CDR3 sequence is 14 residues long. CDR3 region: CAWSKGQENTEAFF. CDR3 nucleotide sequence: TGTGCCTGGAGTAAAGGACAGGAGAACACTGAAGCTTTCTTT.

CDR3 loop: CASSQEPASDEQYF. As DNA, the CDR3 is TGTGCCAGCAGCCAAGAACCAGCGTCGGACGAGCAGTACTTC. The rearrangement uses TRBV4-2 and TRBJ2-7; D unresolved. Trimming removed 0 bases from V and 5 bases from J, with 11 bases in between. From germline, CDR1 is LGHNA and CDR2 YNFKEQ. The length of the CDR3 is 14 residues.